This TCR beta chain was sequenced for a study of shared clonotypes between healthy human individuals (dated by TCRdb to 2020 to 2022). Turning to the overall study: The cohort comprised a couple of women and three men aged 18 to 49 years. Between about 0.9 and 8.9 billion PBMCs per donor were obtained by leukapheresis. The study deeply sequenced blood TCR repertoires of five healthy adults to estimate repertoire size and the extent of clonotype sharing between individuals. To increase sequencing depth and limit assay-specific biases, TCR repertoire library preparation and sequencing were carried out by different laboratories using diverse techniques. For each donor, CD4 naive and CD4 memory were each run on three plates, CD8 naive on two plates, and CD8 memory on one plate.

Of note for this clone: Its antigen is not yet known. Per-base qualities were not stored, and no clone one base away is much larger.

Findings and caveats that apply to the study as a whole: Sampling was limited to blood, and TCR repertoires in tissue likely differ from TCR repertoires in blood. Naive subsets generally had larger estimated clonotype richness than memory subsets. Clonotypes shared by all four sorted-subset donors showed higher generation probabilities than non-shared clonotypes. Pairwise subsampling led to the expectation that sequencing depth would affect the degree of clonotype sharing among donors. When four donors were compared, the shared fraction of clonotypes was roughly 5% for naive CD4, over 3% for naive CD8, about 2.4% for memory CD4, and 0.35% to 0.4% for memory CD8. Because the study included only a small number of donors, the genetic and exposure-history diversity represented was limited. Incomplete sequencing was indicated by rarefaction of sorted-subset datasets, despite the large sequencing depth.

Using the deep immunoSEQ assay, multiplex PCR amplified TCR CDR3 regions from genomic DNA. Extracted genomic DNA from each cell subset was distributed evenly across all wells of several immunoSEQ 96-well plates, and each plate was treated as a replicate. For sorted subsets, each replicate PCR was loaded with 200 ng genomic DNA, equivalent to 30,000 to 35,000 T cell genomes. Purified libraries were measured with a Qubit 3.0 fluorometer, size-checked on a Bioanalyzer 2100, and measured again with the KAPA Library Quantification kit. Every immunoSEQ 96-well plate was sequenced on a dedicated single-read 150-cycle Illumina NextSeq 550 flow cell. The authors' pipeline ran thus. Because the immunoSEQ output included only junctional sequences and no quality scores, the filtering could not be the same as the filtering used for full-length reads. To assign V/J genes and CDR3, sequences were annotated using PyIR, a Python wrapper for IgBLAST v1.9, with IMGT germline references. Reads were filtered out if the reads had weak V/J assignments (E-value above 1e-6), no CDR3, stop codons, out-of-frame junctions, or ambiguous translated residues. V3J clonotypes were defined by identical inferred V gene, J gene, and CDR3 amino acid sequence. Percentage overlap between repertoires was computed as shared unique clonotypes divided by the size of the smaller repertoire. Richness of each repertoire was evaluated using RTK rarefaction, the Chao1 estimator, and Recon v2.1 estimates of unobserved clonotypes. For all TCRbeta clonotypes obtained by the gDNA method from a handful of donors, generation probabilities were computed with OLGA. TCRdb took over this immuneACCESS table, retaining in-frame rearrangements with V and J assigned. Such tables are incomplete; in checked studies, under half of the missing clones stem from an unresolved V gene, and the remainder is unexplained. That table gives V, J and clone size, and the DNA gave D and trimming. The table for this sample lists some 740,000 clones; around 93% of them were counted only once. Less than 25% of the sample is held by the ten biggest clonotypes.

CD8 naive samples were CD45RO-negative cells positively selected for CCR7, giving a CD45RA+CCR7+ population that excluded TemRA cells. The donors were healthy, HIV-negative adults who had no recently reported acute infections or vaccinations. Every donor was a Caucasian adult living in Nashville, Tennessee, USA. After blood collection by leukapheresis, PBMCs were isolated using Ficoll-Histopaque density gradient centrifugation and then cryopreserved in the vapor phase of liquid nitrogen. Purity and quantity of every magnetically sorted T cell population were checked by analytical flow cytometry. Genomic DNA was isolated from every sorted fraction and measured by UV absorbance on a Nanodrop 2000c. The clonotype was recovered from a man in his thirties or forties in good health. The specimen sequenced was naive CD8+ T cells sorted from blood. Interpreted using the paper, the cell subset or site label stands for: CD45RA+CCR7+.

The CDR3 loop reads CASSTSGSDEQYF. The DNA sequence is given as TGTGCCAGCAGCACTAGCGGGAGCGACGAGCAGTACTTC. The sequence links TRBV7-8 to TRBJ2-7; a stretch of 11 junction bases matches TRBD2. CDR1 is given as SGHVS and CDR2 as FQNEAQ, both from the germline V gene. From the cysteine up to the phenylalanine, the CDR3 has a length of 13 residues. Of all the DNA, just the CDR3 is kept, 39 bases in frame from base 1. V is pruned by 5 bases and J by 5 bases, leaving 2 bases of the junction without a gene match.